Below are 17 T cell receptor beta chains sequenced from a single sample in a study of tumor-infiltrating T cells and Merkel cell polyomavirus (dated by TCRdb to 2016 to 2017). Context from the whole study: In Merkel cell carcinoma patients, the study examined CD8+ T cells specific for the Merkel cell polyomavirus KLL epitope.

All patients' tumors stained robustly positive for Merkel cell polyomavirus Large T antigen by immunohistochemistry. The protocol used for the library was the immunoSEQ multiplex PCR assay. TCRdb holds this immuneACCESS table with in-frame rearrangements only. Some clones are missing; in checked studies, unresolved V genes explain under half, and the rest has no known cause. Present in this sample are under 30,000 clones, 87% of which were seen just once. Of the sample, 2.5% to 3% is held by the ten largest clones. Sequenced: lymph node tissue. These receptors originate from a man aged 50 to 60 with Merkel cell carcinoma.

This clone ranks as medium-sized. The chain employs TRBV11-2 and TRBJ1-1; D uncertain. The V gene lost 1 base and the J gene lost 4 bases, with 10 bases spanning the gap. The germline gives CDR1 SGHAT, CDR2 FQNNGV. This CDR3 is 14 amino acids long. In nucleotides, the CDR3 is TGTGCCAGCAGCTTAGCAATCGGGTTCACTGAAGCTTTCTTT. Protein: CASSLAIGFTEAFF.

The rearrangement joins TRBV27 to TRBJ1-1; D possibly corresponds to TRBD1 (5 bases). CDR3 length: 14 residues. V lost 4 bases and J 1 base, leaving 10 bases between the germline ends. Germline V gives CDR1 MNHEY, CDR2 SMNVEV (reference sequence). CDR3 residues: CASSSRVTNTEAFF. The CDR3 bases are TGTGCCAGCAGTTCCAGGGTTACGAACACTGAAGCTTTCTTT.

V usage is TRBV7-9 and J usage is TRBJ2-7; 10 bases are shared with TRBD2. CDR1 SEHNR and CDR2 FQNEAQ come from the germline V gene (reference sequence). Trimming removed 4 bases from V and 7 bases from J; junction bases left unmatched: 13. The CDR3 has 16 amino acids. In DNA, the CDR3 is TGTGCCAGCAGCTCCTCGGGCCTAGCGGGAGTAAGGGAGCAGTACTTC. Its protein product is CASSSSGLAGVREQYF.

The rearrangement links TRBV7-9 to TRBJ2-1; tentative D call: TRBD2 (6 bases). The germline V gene encodes CDR1 SEHNR and CDR2 FQNEAQ (reference sequence). The CDR3 contains 15 residues. With 0 bases removed from V and 2 bases from J, the gap between germline ends came to 8 bases. CDR3: CASSLAGGTYNEQFF. For the CDR3, the DNA is TGTGCCAGCAGCTTAGCGGGGGGTACCTACAATGAGCAGTTCTTC.

This rearrangement joins TRBV13 to TRBJ1-1, with D possibly being TRBD1 (6 bases). The V gene lost 1 base and the J gene lost 0 bases, with 15 bases spanning the gap. The germline V gene encodes CDR1 PRHDT and CDR2 FYEKMQ (reference sequence). The CDR3 loop spans 17 amino acids. CDR3 DNA: TGTGCCAGCAGCTTAGTAGGCGCCGGGACATTGAACACTGAAGCTTTCTTT. This encodes CASSLVGAGTLNTEAFF.

The rearrangement uses TRBV5-4 and TRBJ2-3; D remains unclear. V lost 4 bases, J lost 5 bases, and 11 bases lay in between. CDR3 size: 13 residues. Germline V CDR1 and CDR2: SGHNT, YYREEE (reference sequence). The CDR3 loop reads CASSLKRGDTQYF. The CDR3, as DNA: TGTGCCAGCAGCCTCAAGAGAGGAGATACGCAGTATTTT.

The chain uses TRBV5-1 and TRBJ2-7, with a tentative D call TRBD1 (5 bases). Germline CDR1 SGHRS, CDR2 YFSETQ. V was clipped by 2 bases and J by 0 bases, with 12 bases between them. The CDR3 is made up of 15 amino acids. The CDR3 protein is CASSLTDSRSYEQYF. The CDR3 region has the DNA TGCGCCAGCAGCTTAACTGACAGCCGCTCCTACGAGCAGTACTTC.

The chain links TRBV10-1 to TRBJ1-1; D may be TRBD1 (5 bases). V lost 3 bases and J 5 bases, leaving 13 bases between the germline ends. The CDR3 covers 14 residues. Germline CDR1 WNHNN, CDR2 SYGVQD (reference sequence). This CDR3 reads CASSETQGRTEAFF. The CDR3, as DNA: TGCGCCAGCAGTGAAACCCAGGGTCGGACTGAAGCTTTCTTT.

This chain connects TRBV27 to TRBJ2-5; possible D gene TRBD2, 5 bases. Trimming removed 4 bases at V and 4 bases at J, with 16 bases between. CDR1 is MNHEY, CDR2 SMNVEV, per germline (reference sequence). This CDR3 spans 15 amino acids. The CDR3 coding sequence is TGTGCCAGCAGTTCCACTGGACTGGGCCGAGAGACCCAGTACTTC. Translated, it gives CASSSTGLGRETQYF.

J is TRBJ1-6 and V is TRBV5-1; D is perhaps TRBD1 (6 bases). Trimming removed 0 bases from V and 9 bases from J, with 10 bases in between. The length of the CDR3 is 14 residues. Germline CDR1 SGHRS, CDR2 YFSETQ. DNA of the CDR3: TGCGCCAGCAGCTTGGCAGGGGATGGTTCACCCCTCCACTTT. This sequence encodes CASSLAGDGSPLHF.

DNA of the CDR3: TGTGCCATCAGTGGGAGGGCGCAAACAGAGACCCAGTACTTC. Protein: CAISGRAQTETQYF. The chain couples TRBV10-3 to TRBJ2-5, with a weak D call TRBD2 (6 bases). Per the germline V gene, CDR1 is ENHRY and CDR2 is SYGVKD. CDR3 length: 14 residues. Trimming stripped 4 bases from V and 4 bases from J, with 13 bases between.

This sequence joins TRBV5-4 and TRBJ2-3, with 9 bases lining up with TRBD2. This CDR3 has 16 residues. V gave up 4 bases and J gave up 0 bases; unmatched junction bases: 6. CDR1 SGHNT and CDR2 YYREEE come from the germline V gene (reference sequence). This chain's CDR3 is CASSPGTSSSTDTQYF. CDR3 nucleotides: TGTGCCAGCAGCCCGGGGACTAGCAGTAGCACAGATACGCAGTATTTT.

V is TRBV30 and J is TRBJ2-7, with D perhaps matching TRBD1 (5 bases). Per germline, CDR1 GTSNPN and CDR2 SVGIG (reference sequence). Deletions cut 3 bases from V and 4 bases from J, with 7 bases between. The CDR3 has 11 amino acids. The CDR3 region is CAWRDNYEQYF. CDR3 bases: TGTGCCTGGAGGGACAATTACGAGCAGTACTTC.

This rearrangement joins TRBV4-3 to TRBJ1-4, with 9 bases lining up with TRBD1. Germline CDR1 is LGHNA and CDR2 is YSLEER. This CDR3 spans 15 amino acids. V trimming: 4 bases; J trimming: 5 bases; junction bases outside the gene matches: 5. This CDR3 is CASSLSGTGNEKLFF. The DNA of the CDR3 is TGCGCCAGCAGCCTATCGGGGACAGGGAATGAAAAACTGTTTTTT.

The J gene is TRBJ2-3, the V gene TRBV4-1; TRBD2 might be the D (6 bases). Germline V gives CDR1 MGHRA, CDR2 YSYEKL. Trimming pared 3 bases from V and 3 bases from J, leaving 22 bases between. There are 18 residues in the CDR3. DNA for the CDR3: TGCGCCAGCAGCCATTTCTTTACCGTGGGGGGAGTAACAGATACGCAGTATTTT. Protein sequence: CASSHFFTVGGVTDTQYF.

The chain links TRBV19 to TRBJ1-2; D is unresolved. This CDR3 has 14 amino acids. Trimming removed 5 bases from V and 4 bases from J, with 14 bases in between. Germline V gene lookup returns CDR1 LNHDA and CDR2 SQIVND (reference sequence). CDR3 loop: CASSASLPGYGYTF. In DNA, the CDR3 is TGTGCCAGTAGTGCATCCTTGCCAGGCTATGGCTACACCTTC.

The genes are TRBV29-1 and TRBJ1-5; 10 positions agree with TRBD1. This CDR3 contains 16 residues. V lost 5 bases, J lost 5 bases, and 12 bases stayed unmatched. Germline V gives CDR1 SQVTM, CDR2 ANQGSEA. CDR3 coding DNA: TGCAGCGTTAAAGTATCGACAGGGGGCACACATCAGCCCCAGCATTTT. Encoded protein: CSVKVSTGGTHQPQHF.